Listed here is a single T cell receptor (beta chain). This sample is drawn from a study of human T cells and chemical hapten exposure. Overall study: A mostly female patient group had alopecia areata, totalis or universalis.

There are 13 residues in the CDR3. V was cut by 4 bases and J by 2 bases, with 12 bases left in between. Per the germline V gene, CDR1 is SQVTM and CDR2 is ANQGSEA. Time point reported: patch test 1, 2 weeks after DPC sensitization. The treatment denotes: therapeutic diphenylcyclopropenone sensitization with weekly scalp DPC. Authors' methods: Sample-level TCR yields exhibited a median of around 100,000, with a range of about 23,224 to 700,000. TCRdb re-derived calls from the RACE reads in MiXCR, one entry per CDR3 protein. TCRdb's processing, not the authors', yielded these V and J calls. The top ten clones hold 1.7% of a sample with roughly 180,000 distinct CDR3 sequences, about 15% of them seen once.

This clonotype was sampled from a young woman with alopecia areata. Some clones in this sample may be carry-over from other donors' samples. The chain is built from TRBV29-1 and TRBJ2-7; D unresolved. The source material was whole blood, sampled in connection with sensitization to the hapten diphenylcyclopropenone (DPC). The CDR3 is CSVGGSATYEQYF. CDR3 nucleotides: TGCAGCGTTGGGGGTTCCGCTACCTACGAGCAGTACTTC.